This T cell receptor beta chain was captured in a study of cytomegalovirus exposure and HLA in healthy donors. Comments on this clone: The antigen is undetermined.

Some clones are missing from TCRdb's copy, which holds only in-frame ones; the method was immunoSEQ multiplex PCR. The table lists 150,000 to 180,000 clones, 70% to 90% of them singletons. It was the roughly 130-subject validation cohort, separate from the approximately 700-subject first cohort, to which the donors belonged. Points from the study as a whole: Rarity held for most TCR sequences, but there were some public TCRs that occurred in many donors. About 180 TCR beta chains were listed as cytomegalovirus-associated. Subsequent analysis revealed that first-cohort TCR clusters tended to co-occur in the roughly 120 validation repertoires.

Germline V gene data show CDR1 as MDHEN and CDR2 as SYDVKM. The CDR3 loop spans 16 amino acids. V gave up 6 bases and J gave up 4 bases, with 19 bases separating them. The J gene is TRBJ1-5, the V gene TRBV28, with D tentatively TRBD1 (5 bases). The TCR originated in a human donor in good health. Sequencing was performed on PBMCs. CDR3 in amino acids: CASSILRAVGNQPQHF. The CDR3 DNA is TGTGCCAGCAGCATACTCAGGGCGGTAGGAAATCAGCCCCAGCATTTT.